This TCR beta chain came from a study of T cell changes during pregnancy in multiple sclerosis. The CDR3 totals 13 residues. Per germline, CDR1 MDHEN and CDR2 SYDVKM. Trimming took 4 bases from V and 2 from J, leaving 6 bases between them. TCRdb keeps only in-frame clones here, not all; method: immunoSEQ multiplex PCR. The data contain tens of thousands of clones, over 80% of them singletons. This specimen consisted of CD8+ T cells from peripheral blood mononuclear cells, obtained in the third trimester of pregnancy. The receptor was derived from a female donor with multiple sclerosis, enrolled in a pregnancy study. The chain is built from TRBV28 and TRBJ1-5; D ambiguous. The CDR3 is CASSSYRNQPQHF. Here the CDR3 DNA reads TGTGCCAGCAGTTCGTATCGCAATCAGCCCCAGCATTTT.